The next 21 T cell receptor beta chains were all read from a single sample in a study of Ad26.COV2.S vaccination and SARS-CoV-2 variants. The treatment here: 19 received Ad26.COV2.S at low or high dose, single or two shots; 5 received placebo; per-sample allocation not given. Sampling was performed 63 days after the first vaccine or placebo injection. The repertoire was sequenced with immunoSEQ multiplex PCR; TCRdb's copy has only in-frame clones and lacks some. The sample has around 400,000 clones, 90% seen once; the top ten hold over 9%. The sequenced sample was peripheral blood, obtained in a trial of Ad26.COV2.S vaccine versus placebo. Receptor source: a person between 18 and 65 years old who received the Ad26.COV2.S COVID-19 vaccine or a placebo.

The chain carries TRBV12-3 or TRBV12-4 and TRBJ2-1, with D perhaps matching TRBD2 (5 bases). Trimming stripped 5 bases from V and 9 bases from J, with 14 bases between. The CDR3 runs to 13 residues. This CDR3 is CASSLQAGGEQFF. The CDR3 bases are TGTGCCAGCAGTCTCCAGGCGGGTGGTGAGCAGTTCTTC.

The chain employs TRBV11-2 and TRBJ1-3; 7 bases line up with TRBD1. The V segment lost 5 bases and the J segment 0 bases; nucleotides outside the gene matches: 4. Looked up from germline, CDR1 is SGHAT and CDR2 is FQNNGV. This CDR3 has 15 residues. CDR3 DNA: TGTGCCAGCAGCCTGGGACAGAGCTCTGGAAACACCATATATTTT. Its protein is CASSLGQSSGNTIYF.

This chain joins TRBV9 and TRBJ2-1; 13 nucleotides line up with TRBD2. CDR1 and CDR2 from the germline V gene are SGDLS and YYNGEE. Trimming at V came to 4 bases and at J to 6 bases, leaving 4 bases not matched to a gene. This CDR3 region has 15 residues. CDR3 amino acids: CASSLGLAGLNEQFF. Written as DNA, the CDR3 is TGTGCCAGCAGCCTGGGACTAGCGGGGCTCAATGAGCAGTTCTTC.

The V gene is TRBV19, the J gene TRBJ1-4, with D maybe TRBD1 (5 bases). V lost 2 bases, J lost 4 bases, and 5 bases lay in between. The germline gives CDR1 LNHDA, CDR2 SQIVND (reference sequence). The CDR3 contains 13 residues. CDR3 loop: CASSIRGNEKLFF. For the CDR3, the DNA is TGTGCCAGTAGTATAAGGGGTAATGAAAAACTGTTTTTT.

V is TRBV25-1 and J is TRBJ2-6; either TRBD1 or TRBD2 may supply D (5 bases each). The CDR3 has 16 residues. The germline CDR1 and CDR2 sequences are MGHDK and SYGVNS. Trimming took off 3 bases at V and 0 bases at J, with 9 bases between the two ends. The CDR3 sequence: CASSDWGTSGANVLTF. DNA for the CDR3: TGTGCCAGCAGTGACTGGGGGACCTCTGGGGCCAACGTCCTGACTTTC.

This chain joins TRBV11-2 and TRBJ2-2, with no clear D. V gave up 4 bases and J gave up 4 bases, with 10 bases separating them. This CDR3 contains 14 residues. Germline V gene lookup returns CDR1 SGHAT and CDR2 FQNNGV. The CDR3 coding sequence is TGTGCCAGCAGCTATAGTGCTGCCACCGGGGAGCTGTTTTTT. It translates to CASSYSAATGELFF.

This chain uses TRBV7-2 with TRBJ2-3; 9 bases map to TRBD2. Germline assignment: CDR1 SGHTA and CDR2 FQGNSA. The V gene end was trimmed by 0 bases and the J gene end by 3 bases; junction bases not matched to a gene: 4. This CDR3 region has 16 residues. The CDR3 DNA reads TGTGCCAGCAGCTTAGCGGGACTAGCTGCAACAGATACGCAGTATTTT. Translation: CASSLAGLAATDTQYF.

CDR3 nucleotides: TGCGCCAGCAGTGAGTCGACTCAGAGTCTCTCTTTCTTT. Translated: CASSESTQSLSFF. The chain combines TRBV10-1 with TRBJ1-1; D unresolved. The germline V and J ends were trimmed by 0 bases and 12 bases, with 14 bases remaining between them. Germline V lookup: CDR1 WNHNN, CDR2 SYGVQD (reference sequence). CDR3 length: 13 residues.

There are a few counts of this clone. The rearrangement uses TRBV5-1 and TRBJ2-5, with 7 nucleotides matching TRBD1. The CDR3 length is 14 residues. CDR1 SGHRS and CDR2 YFSETQ come from the germline V gene. Trimming at V came to 2 bases and at J to 5 bases, leaving 6 bases not matched to a gene. The CDR3, as DNA: TGCGCCAGCAGCTTCGACAGGGTGGAGGAGACCCAGTACTTC. Residues: CASSFDRVEETQYF.

The rearrangement joins TRBV2 to TRBJ2-5, with 7 bases matching TRBD2. This CDR3 comprises 16 residues. The V and J ends lost 2 bases and 2 bases, in that order; junction bases with no gene match: 8. Germline V gives CDR1 SNHLY, CDR2 FYNNEI. The CDR3 reads CASSEPLAVKQETQYF. DNA of the CDR3: TGTGCCAGCAGTGAACCTCTAGCGGTTAAACAAGAGACCCAGTACTTC.

The rearrangement links TRBV23-1 to TRBJ2-7; D possibly corresponds to TRBD1 (6 bases). TRBV23-1 carries the ORF label, with uncertain function. V was trimmed by 7 bases and J by 1 base, leaving 17 bases between them. This CDR3 has 15 residues. CDR3 DNA: TGCGCCAGCAAAGACCGGCAGGGGAATTCCTACGAGCAGTACTTC. Amino acids: CASKDRQGNSYEQYF.

This rearrangement joins TRBV5-3 to TRBJ2-3; the D gene is possibly TRBD1 (6 bases). TRBV5-3 is an open reading frame, and its role is uncertain. The CDR3 extends over 14 amino acids. V lost 1 base to trimming and J lost 4 bases, with 10 bases between them. The CDR3 sequence is CARSLFQGPDTQYF. The DNA of the CDR3 is TGTGCCAGAAGCTTGTTTCAGGGGCCAGATACGCAGTATTTT.

The rearrangement links TRBV11-2 to TRBJ1-3, with D tentatively TRBD1 (5 bases). The CDR3 runs to 15 residues. CDR1 and CDR2 (germline): SGHAT, FQNNGV. Trimming stripped 4 bases from V and 1 base from J, with 11 bases between. DNA of the CDR3: TGTGCCAGCAGCTCGGCCAGGGAGTCTGGAAACACCATATATTTT. It is translated as CASSSARESGNTIYF. Variable domain in full (rest from reference TRBV11-2 and TRBJ1-3): EAGVAQSPRYKIIEKRQSVAFWCNPISGHATLYWYQQILGQGPKLLIQFQNNGVVDDSQLPKDRFSAERLKGVDSTLKIQPAKLEDSAVYLCASSSARESGNTIYFGEGSWLTVV.

The CDR3 protein is CASSYTGQGIYGYTF. The CDR3 coding sequence is TGTGCCAGCAGTTACACCGGACAGGGGATTTATGGCTACACCTTC. The rearrangement uses TRBV6-5 and TRBJ1-2; 9 nucleotides match TRBD1. Germline V gives CDR1 MNHEY, CDR2 SVGAGI. V shed 2 bases, J shed 5 bases, and the junction held 6 bases outside the gene matches. The CDR3 extends over 15 amino acids.

V is TRBV5-8 and J is TRBJ2-6; D gene unclear. This CDR3 contains 16 residues. CDR1 and CDR2 from the germline V gene are SGHTS and YDEGEE. V was cut by 0 bases and J by 2 bases, with 9 bases left in between. The CDR3 spells CASSLAMVTGANVLTF. The CDR3 bases are TGTGCCAGCAGCTTGGCCATGGTTACTGGGGCCAACGTCCTGACTTTC.

V is TRBV27 and J is TRBJ2-1, with a possible D match to TRBD2 (6 bases). Germline values: CDR1 MNHEY, CDR2 SMNVEV (reference sequence). V was shortened by 5 bases and J by 11 bases, with 13 bases between the two germline ends. This CDR3 has 12 amino acids. The CDR3 region is CASSDSGRKQFF. The CDR3 region has the DNA TGTGCCAGCAGTGACTCCGGGAGAAAGCAGTTCTTC.

The chain couples TRBV28 to TRBJ1-5; no clear D. The V end was cut by 2 bases, the J end by 0 bases, with 11 bases between. The CDR3 totals 16 residues. Germline V gives CDR1 MDHEN, CDR2 SYDVKM. The CDR3 DNA reads as TGTGCCAGCAGTTTAAGTCTCTCGGGTAGCAATCAGCCCCAGCATTTT. This encodes CASSLSLSGSNQPQHF.

V usage is TRBV19 and J usage is TRBJ2-3; D possibly matches TRBD1 or TRBD2 (6 bases each). V was pared by 10 bases and J by 1 base, with 12 bases between. The CDR3 consists of 13 residues. Germline V gene data show CDR1 as LNHDA and CDR2 as SQIVND (reference sequence). CDR3 residues: CAISGGGTDTQYF. CDR3 coding DNA: TGTGCCATATCCGGGGGCGGCACAGATACGCAGTATTTT.

The chain employs TRBV7-3 and TRBJ2-5; tentatively, D is TRBD1 or TRBD2 (5 bases each). CDR1 and CDR2 (germline): SGHTA, FQGTGA. V lost 0 bases, J lost 0 bases, and 8 bases lay in between. The CDR3 contains 15 residues. CDR3 residues: CASSLTGVYQETQYF. The CDR3 DNA follows: TGTGCCAGCAGCTTAACGGGGGTGTACCAAGAGACCCAGTACTTC.

This clone showed up just a few times. The genes are TRBV18 and TRBJ1-1; D not certain. The V gene's germline CDR1 is KGHSH and CDR2 LQKENI. The germline V and J ends were trimmed by 3 bases and 0 bases, with 8 bases remaining between them. The CDR3 is made up of 14 amino acids. CDR3 coding DNA: TGTGCCAGCTCACCGGGAGGGATGAACACTGAAGCTTTCTTT. Translating gives CASSPGGMNTEAFF. The full variable domain, completed using reference TRBV18 and TRBJ1-1, is NAGVMQNPRHLVRRRGQEARLRCSPMKGHSHVYWYRQLPEEGLKFMVYLQKENIIDESGMPKERFSAEFPKEGPSILRIQQVVRGDSAAYFCASSPGGMNTEAFFGQGTRLTVV.

The CDR3 DNA follows: TGTGCCAGCAGTTTTTCCCCCCGACTAGCGACCGAGCAGTACTTC. This encodes CASSFSPRLATEQYF. This chain uses TRBV28 with TRBJ2-7, with 8 bases identical to TRBD2. V trimming: 3 bases; J trimming: 6 bases; junction bases outside the gene matches: 10. The CDR3 sequence is 15 residues long. The germline V gene encodes CDR1 MDHEN and CDR2 SYDVKM.